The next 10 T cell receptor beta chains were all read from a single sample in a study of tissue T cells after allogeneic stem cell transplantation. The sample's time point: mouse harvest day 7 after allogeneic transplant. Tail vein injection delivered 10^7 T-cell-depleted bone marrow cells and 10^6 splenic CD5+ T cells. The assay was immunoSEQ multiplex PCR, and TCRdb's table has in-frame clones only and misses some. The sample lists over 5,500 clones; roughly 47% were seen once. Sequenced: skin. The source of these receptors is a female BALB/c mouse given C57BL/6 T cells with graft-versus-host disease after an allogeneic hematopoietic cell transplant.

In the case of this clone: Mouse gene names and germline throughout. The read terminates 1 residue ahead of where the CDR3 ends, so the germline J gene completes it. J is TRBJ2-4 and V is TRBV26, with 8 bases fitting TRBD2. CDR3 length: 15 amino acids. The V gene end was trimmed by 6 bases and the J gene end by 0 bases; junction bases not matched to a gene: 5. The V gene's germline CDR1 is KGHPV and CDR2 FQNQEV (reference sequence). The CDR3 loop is CASSPTGASQNTLYF. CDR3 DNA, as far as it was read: TGTGCCAGCAGCCCGACTGGGGCTAGTCAAAACACCTTGTAC.

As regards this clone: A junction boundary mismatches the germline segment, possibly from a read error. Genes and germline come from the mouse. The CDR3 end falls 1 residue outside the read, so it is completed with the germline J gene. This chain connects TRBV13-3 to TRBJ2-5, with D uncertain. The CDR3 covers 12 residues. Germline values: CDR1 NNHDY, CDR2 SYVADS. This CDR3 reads CANSDQQDTQYF. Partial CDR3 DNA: TGTGCCAACAGTGACCAACAAGACACCCAGTAC.

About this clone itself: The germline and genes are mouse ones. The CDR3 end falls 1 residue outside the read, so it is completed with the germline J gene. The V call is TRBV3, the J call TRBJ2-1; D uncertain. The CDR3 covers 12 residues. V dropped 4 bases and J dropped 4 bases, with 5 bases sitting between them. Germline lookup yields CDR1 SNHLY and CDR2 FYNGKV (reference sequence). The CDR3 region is CASSWVYAEQFF. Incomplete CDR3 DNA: TGTGCCAGCAGCTGGGTGTATGCTGAGCAGTTC.

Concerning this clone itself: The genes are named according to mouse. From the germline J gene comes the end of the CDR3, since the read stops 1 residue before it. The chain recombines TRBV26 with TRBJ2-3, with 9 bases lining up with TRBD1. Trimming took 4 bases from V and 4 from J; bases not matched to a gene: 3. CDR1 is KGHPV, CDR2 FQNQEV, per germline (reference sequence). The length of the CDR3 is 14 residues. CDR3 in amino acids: CASSRDRDPETLYF. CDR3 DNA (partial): TGTGCCAGCAGTCGGGACAGGGATCCAGAAACGCTGTAT.

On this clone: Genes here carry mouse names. The CDR3 loop reads CASSLEGAQNTLYF. The covered CDR3 bases are TGTGCCAGCTCTCTCGAGGGGGCGCAAAACACCTTGTAC. V is TRBV12-2 and J is TRBJ2-4, with a weak D call TRBD1 (7 bases). The CDR3 end falls 1 residue outside the read, so it is completed with the germline J gene. Trimming took 0 bases from V and 3 from J, leaving 9 bases between them. The CDR3 is 14 amino acids. Germline CDR1 SGHLS, CDR2 HYDKME.

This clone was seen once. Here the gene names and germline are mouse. CDR3 loop: CASSLVNTEVFF. The DNA read from the CDR3 is TGTGCCAGCAGTCTGGTAAACACAGAAGTCTTC. The chain recombines TRBV26 with TRBJ1-1; no clear D. The CDR3 end lies 1 residue beyond the end of the read and is filled in from the germline J gene. Trimming shortened V by 2 bases and J by 1 base, and 2 bases separated the two germline ends. CDR1 KGHPV and CDR2 FQNQEV come from the germline V gene (reference sequence). The CDR3 runs to 12 residues.

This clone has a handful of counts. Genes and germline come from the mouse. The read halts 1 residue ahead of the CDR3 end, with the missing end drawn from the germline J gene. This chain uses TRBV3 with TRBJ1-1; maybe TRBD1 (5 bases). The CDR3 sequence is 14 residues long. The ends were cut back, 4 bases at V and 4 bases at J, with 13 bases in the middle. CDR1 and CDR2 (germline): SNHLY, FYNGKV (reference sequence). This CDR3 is CASSSGGRSTEVFF. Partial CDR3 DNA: TGTGCCAGCAGCTCTGGGGGAAGGAGCACAGAAGTCTTC.

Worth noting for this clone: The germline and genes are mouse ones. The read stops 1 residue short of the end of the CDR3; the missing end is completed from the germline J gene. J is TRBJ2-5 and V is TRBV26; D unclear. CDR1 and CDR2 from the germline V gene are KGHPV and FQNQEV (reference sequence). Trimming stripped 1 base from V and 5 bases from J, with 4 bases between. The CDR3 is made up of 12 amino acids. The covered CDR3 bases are TGTGCCAGCAGTCTGTGGGGAGACACCCAGTAC. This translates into CASSLWGDTQY. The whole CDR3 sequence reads CASSLWGDTQYF.

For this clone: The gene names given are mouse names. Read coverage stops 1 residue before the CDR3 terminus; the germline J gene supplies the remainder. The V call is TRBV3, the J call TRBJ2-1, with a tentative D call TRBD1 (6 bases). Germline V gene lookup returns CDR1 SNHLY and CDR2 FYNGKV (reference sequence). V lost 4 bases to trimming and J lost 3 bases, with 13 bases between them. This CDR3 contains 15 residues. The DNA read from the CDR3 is TGTGCCAGCAGCTCACCGGGACAAATCTATGCTGAGCAGTTC. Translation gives CASSSPGQIYAEQF. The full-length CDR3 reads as CASSSPGQIYAEQFF.

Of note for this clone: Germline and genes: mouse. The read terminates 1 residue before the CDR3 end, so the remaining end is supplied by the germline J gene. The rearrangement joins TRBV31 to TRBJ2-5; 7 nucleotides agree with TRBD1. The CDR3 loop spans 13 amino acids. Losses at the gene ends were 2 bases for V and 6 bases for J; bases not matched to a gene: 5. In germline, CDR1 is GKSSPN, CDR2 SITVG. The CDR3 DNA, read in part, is TGTGCCTGGAGTTGGACAGGAGGGGACACCCAGTAC. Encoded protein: CAWSWTGGDTQY. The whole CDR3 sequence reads CAWSWTGGDTQYF.